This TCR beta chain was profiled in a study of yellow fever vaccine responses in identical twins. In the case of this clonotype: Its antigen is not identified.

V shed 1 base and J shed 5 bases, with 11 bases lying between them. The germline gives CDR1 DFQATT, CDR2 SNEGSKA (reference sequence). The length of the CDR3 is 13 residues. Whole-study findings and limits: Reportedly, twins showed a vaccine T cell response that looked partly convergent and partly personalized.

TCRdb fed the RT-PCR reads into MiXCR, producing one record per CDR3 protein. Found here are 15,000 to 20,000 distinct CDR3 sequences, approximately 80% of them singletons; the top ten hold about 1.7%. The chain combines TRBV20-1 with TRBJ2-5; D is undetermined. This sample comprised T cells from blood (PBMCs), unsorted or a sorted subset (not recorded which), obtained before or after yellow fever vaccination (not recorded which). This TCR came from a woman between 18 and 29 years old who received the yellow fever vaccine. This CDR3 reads CSARVVGPETQYF. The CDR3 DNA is TGCAGTGCTAGAGTGGTGGGCCCGGAGACCCAGTACTTC.